The next 28 T cell receptor beta chains were all read from a single sample in a study of T cell repertoires in cytomegalovirus infection. Each CDR3 protein is one row after TCRdb ran MiXCR on the reads. Of 300,000 to 400,000 distinct CDR3 sequences in the sample, roughly 20% were seen once. Material: PBMCs. These receptors came from a human donor in good health (CMV status not recorded). Some clones in this sample may be carry-over from other donors' samples.

This clonotype has ten or more counts. The chain is built from TRBV7-2 and TRBJ2-1, with 10 bases aligning to TRBD2. The germline gives CDR1 SGHTA, CDR2 FQGNSA. V lost 3 bases and J lost 2; bases outside the gene matches: 7. CDR3 length: 17 amino acids. The CDR3 reads CASSFMSGRVAYNEQFF. CDR3 coding DNA: TGTGCCAGCAGCTTCATGAGCGGGAGGGTAGCCTACAATGAGCAGTTCTTC.

In its sample, this clonotype was seen many times. The gene calls are TRBV7-2 and TRBJ2-1, with 7 bases lining up with TRBD2. V lost 9 bases and J lost 2; bases outside the gene matches: 7. From germline, CDR1 is SGHTA and CDR2 FQGNSA. The CDR3 loop spans 14 amino acids. CDR3 DNA: TGTGCCAGGCGGGGGATAAAGACCTACAATGAGCAGTTCTTC. Its translation is CARRGIKTYNEQFF. The complete variable domain, with remaining parts taken from reference TRBV7-2 and TRBJ2-1, reads GAGVSQSPSNKVTEKGKDVELRCDPISGHTALYWYRQSLGQGLEFLIYFQGNSAPDKSGLPSDRFSAERTGGSVSTLTIQRTQQEDSAVYLCARRGIKTYNEQFFGPGTRLTVL.

This clonotype was seen repeatedly, ten times or more. V and J are TRBV7-2 and TRBJ2-2; D unresolved. The CDR3 extends over 15 amino acids. With 0 bases removed from V and 4 bases from J, the gap between germline ends came to 9 bases. Germline CDR1 reads SGHTA; CDR2 reads FQGNSA. As DNA, the CDR3 is TGTGCCAGCAGCTTAGCAGTCAGTAGCACCGGGGAGCTGTTTTTT. Translation gives CASSLAVSSTGELFF.

The chain carries TRBV6-5 and TRBJ2-7; the D gene is possibly TRBD2 (6 bases). Germline CDR1 and CDR2: MNHEY and SVGAGI. The germline V and J ends were trimmed by 4 bases and 1 base, with 20 bases remaining between them. This CDR3 comprises 17 residues. Here the CDR3 reads CASSSIKLRDSSYEQYF. DNA for the CDR3: TGTGCCAGCAGTTCTATAAAACTCCGGGACTCATCCTACGAGCAGTACTTC.

This clonotype was seen only a few times. The CDR3 coding sequence is TGTGCCAGCAGAAAAATGGGGCTTAACACAGATACGCAGTATTTT. As protein: CASRKMGLNTDTQYF. This rearrangement joins TRBV9 to TRBJ2-3; a possible D gene is TRBD1 (5 bases). CDR3 length: 15 amino acids. The germline V gene encodes CDR1 SGDLS and CDR2 YYNGEE. Trimming pared 5 bases from V and 2 bases from J, leaving 15 bases between.

The sample holds a few counts of this clonotype. This chain joins TRBV18 and TRBJ2-1; 7 bases match TRBD2. In germline, CDR1 is KGHSH, CDR2 LQKENI. CDR3 length: 15 amino acids. V gave up 3 bases and J gave up 5 bases; unmatched junction bases: 7. The CDR3 nucleotides are TGTGCCAGCTCACCCCCCAGGACTAGTAACAATGAGCAGTTCTTC. Translation gives CASSPPRTSNNEQFF.

The V gene is TRBV20-1, the J gene TRBJ2-7, with 7 bases fitting TRBD2. Germline CDR1 DFQATT, CDR2 SNEGSKA (reference sequence). Trimming cost V 4 bases and J 0 bases; bases outside gene matches: 6. The CDR3 runs 14 residues. The CDR3: CSANLGGSSYEQYF. CDR3 coding DNA: TGCAGTGCTAATCTGGGGGGGAGCTCCTACGAGCAGTACTTC.

The chain has TRBV7-2 and TRBJ1-4; a possible D gene is TRBD1 (5 bases). Germline-derived CDR1 and CDR2 are SGHTA and FQGNSA. This CDR3 contains 15 residues. V lost 4 bases to trimming and J lost 8 bases, with 17 bases between them. DNA of the CDR3: TGTGCCAGCAGCTCCCACGGGGGAGTGGAGGAAAAACTGTTTTTT. Translation gives CASSSHGGVEEKLFF.

This clonotype was detected only a few times. The chain couples TRBV10-3 to TRBJ2-1; 9 bases match TRBD1. The trim removed 10 bases at V and 7 bases at J, leaving 11 bases unmatched. CDR1 and CDR2 from the germline V gene are ENHRY and SYGVKD. This CDR3 is built from 14 residues. In DNA form, the CDR3 reads TGTGCCACCCTAGGGACAGGGCCTTCTAATGAGCAGTTCTTC. Amino acids: CATLGTGPSNEQFF.

The rearrangement joins TRBV6-1 to TRBJ2-4; possible D gene TRBD2, 6 bases. The germline V gene encodes CDR1 MNHNS and CDR2 SASEGT. V was cut by 5 bases and J by 5 bases, with 19 bases left in between. CDR3 length: 16 amino acids. The CDR3 protein is CASSPRILPGENIQYF. DNA of the CDR3: TGTGCCAGCAGTCCCAGAATCTTACCGGGGGAAAACATTCAGTACTTC.

This clonotype was counted at least ten times. J is TRBJ1-2 and V is TRBV7-2; 7 nucleotides agree with TRBD1. The CDR3 contains 14 residues. Per germline, CDR1 SGHTA and CDR2 FQGNSA. Trimming at V came to 4 bases and at J to 7 bases, leaving 9 bases not matched to a gene. The CDR3 DNA is TGTGCCAGCAGCTCGGTTACAGGGGTCTTTGGCTACACCTTC. Its protein is CASSSVTGVFGYTF.

The sample holds a few counts of this clonotype. The CDR3 is CATSDGNTGELFF. The CDR3 nucleotides are TGTGCCACCAGTGATGGAAACACCGGGGAGCTGTTTTTT. V and J are TRBV24-1 and TRBJ2-2; D not resolved. Germline CDR1 is KGHDR and CDR2 is SFDVKD. CDR3 length equals 13 residues. Trimming removed 3 bases at V and 2 bases at J, with 3 bases between.

The chain recombines TRBV5-1 with TRBJ1-1; D gene ambiguous. CDR3 length: 12 residues. V lost 0 bases, J lost 11 bases, and 11 bases lay in between. Germline CDR1 and CDR2: SGHRS and YFSETQ. Written as DNA, the CDR3 is TGCGCCAGCAGCTTGGCCATGGGTACCGCTTTCTTT. This sequence encodes CASSLAMGTAFF. Complete variable domain (other parts from reference TRBV5-1 and TRBJ1-1): KAGVTQTPRYLIKTRGQQVTLSCSPISGHRSVSWYQQTPGQGLQFLFEYFSETQRNKGNFPGRFSGRQFSNSRSEMNVSTLELGDSALYLCASSLAMGTAFFGQGTRLTVV.

The chain joins TRBV20-1 to TRBJ2-7; D is uncertain. The V end was cut by 1 base, the J end by 0 bases, with 7 bases between. CDR1 is DFQATT and CDR2 is SNEGSKA in the germline V gene (reference sequence). CDR3 length: 13 amino acids. CDR3 in DNA: TGCAGTGCTAGAGCAACGAGCTCCTACGAGCAGTACTTC. This sequence encodes CSARATSSYEQYF.

This clonotype was detected a few times. This chain joins TRBV5-6 and TRBJ2-3; D uncertain. Germline CDR1 is SGHDT and CDR2 is YYEEEE. This CDR3 is built from 14 residues. The V and J ends lost 0 bases and 3 bases respectively, with 8 bases between them. The CDR3 DNA reads as TGTGCCAGCAGCTTGGCTTACCTGACAGATACGCAGTATTTT. Translated, it gives CASSLAYLTDTQYF.

The sample holds one count of this clonotype. A read error may be the cause here, since a much bigger clone is one base away. The conserved phenylalanine or tryptophan normally closing the CDR3 is absent here, so this likely arose from a read error. The chain uses TRBV7-9 and TRBJ2-5, with D unresolved. This CDR3 region has 14 residues. Per the germline V gene, CDR1 is SEHNR and CDR2 is FQNEAQ (reference sequence). Trimming took off 1 base at V and 7 bases at J, with 13 bases between the two ends. CDR3 bases: TGTGCCAGCAGCTTAGACCGCCCTTCGGGGACCCAGTACTAC. It yields the protein CASSLDRPSGTQYY.

The V gene is TRBV13, the J gene TRBJ1-1; D is uncertain. The CDR3 runs 19 residues. Germline CDR1 is PRHDT and CDR2 is FYEKMQ (reference sequence). The ends were cut back, 1 base at V and 2 bases at J, with 23 bases in the middle. This CDR3 is CASSLAPIVGGGFNTEAFF. In DNA, the CDR3 is TGTGCCAGCAGCTTAGCACCAATCGTTGGAGGCGGGTTCAACACTGAAGCTTTCTTT.

This clonotype has a handful of counts. The chain uses TRBV11-3 and TRBJ2-3, with 7 bases identical to TRBD2. From germline, CDR1 is SGHNT and CDR2 YENEEA. The CDR3 consists of 14 residues. Trimming at V came to 5 bases and at J to 6 bases, leaving 8 bases not matched to a gene. In DNA form, the CDR3 reads TGTGCCAGCAGCCGCGGGGGAGGCGGGGATACGCAGTATTTT. This codes for CASSRGGGGDTQYF.

This clonotype was recorded at least ten times. The J gene is TRBJ2-1, the V gene TRBV7-2; 12 bases are shared with TRBD2. Germline V CDR1 and CDR2: SGHTA, FQGNSA. The J segment lost 6 bases and the V segment lost 1 base, leaving 4 bases of the junction unmatched. The CDR3 has 16 amino acids. The CDR3 sequence: CASSLETSGRSNEQFF. CDR3 coding DNA: TGTGCCAGCAGCTTAGAAACTAGCGGGAGGAGCAATGAGCAGTTCTTC. Full variable domain (missing parts from reference TRBV7-2 and TRBJ2-1): GAGVSQSPSNKVTEKGKDVELRCDPISGHTALYWYRQSLGQGLEFLIYFQGNSAPDKSGLPSDRFSAERTGGSVSTLTIQRTQQEDSAVYLCASSLETSGRSNEQFFGPGTRLTVL.

This clonotype occurred many times. This chain connects TRBV7-2 to TRBJ2-7; possible D gene TRBD1, 6 bases. CDR3 length: 15 residues. Trimming removed 2 bases at V and 1 base at J, with 12 bases between. The germline CDR1 and CDR2 sequences are SGHTA and FQGNSA. The CDR3: CASSLYREVSYEQYF. The CDR3 DNA reads as TGTGCCAGCAGCTTATACAGGGAAGTTTCCTACGAGCAGTACTTC.

This clonotype came up a few times. The CDR3 DNA reads as TGTGCCAGCAGTTCGACCGGGACACTCAAAAACATTCAGTACTTC. This gives the protein CASSSTGTLKNIQYF. V is TRBV6-6 and J is TRBJ2-4; possible D gene TRBD1, 6 bases. CDR1 and CDR2 from the germline V gene are MNHNY and SVGAGI (reference sequence). The germline V and J ends were trimmed by 4 bases and 3 bases, with 13 bases remaining between them. This CDR3 contains 15 residues.

The chain links TRBV24-1 to TRBJ2-2; D unclear. Germline-derived CDR1 and CDR2 are KGHDR and SFDVKD. Deletions cut 1 base from V and 4 bases from J, with 12 bases between. This CDR3 spans 16 amino acids. CDR3 amino acids: CATSDLNGRTTGELFF. CDR3 coding DNA: TGTGCCACCAGTGATTTAAATGGCCGGACCACCGGGGAGCTGTTTTTT.

This clonotype was detected ten times or more. V and J are TRBV12-3 or TRBV12-4 and TRBJ1-1, with 8 nucleotides matching TRBD1. The CDR3 sequence is 15 residues long. With V trimmed by 4 bases and J by 1 base, 5 bases remained unmatched. CDR3 in DNA: TGTGCCAGCAGTTCGCGGACAGGGAGGAACACTGAAGCTTTCTTT. Amino acid sequence: CASSSRTGRNTEAFF.

In its sample, this clonotype was seen a few times. The CDR3 sequence is CSVELTDTQYF. Here the CDR3 DNA reads TGCAGCGTTGAACTGACAGATACGCAGTATTTT. This rearrangement joins TRBV29-1 to TRBJ2-3, with D uncertain. Trimming removed 2 bases from V and 3 bases from J, with 3 bases in between. The CDR3 spans 11 residues. Germline lookup yields CDR1 SQVTM and CDR2 ANQGSEA.

This clonotype was seen at least ten times. The V and J genes are TRBV20-1 and TRBJ2-6, with TRBD2 identical over 8 bases. Germline V gene data show CDR1 as DFQATT and CDR2 as SNEGSKA (reference sequence). The CDR3 has 14 residues. Germline trimming cut 5 bases from V and 4 bases from J; bases unmatched to any gene: 4. The CDR3 spells CSAPLAGGANVLTF. In DNA form, the CDR3 reads TGCAGTGCTCCCCTAGCGGGCGGGGCCAACGTCCTGACTTTC.

In its sample, this clonotype was seen many times. V and J are TRBV28 and TRBJ2-5; 9 nucleotides match TRBD2. The CDR3 runs 16 residues. CDR1 is MDHEN, CDR2 SYDVKM, per germline. The J segment lost 1 base and the V segment lost 2 bases, leaving 5 bases of the junction unmatched. The CDR3 reads CASSLREAGGQETQYF. CDR3 bases: TGTGCCAGCAGTTTACGCGAAGCGGGGGGCCAAGAGACCCAGTACTTC.

This clonotype was counted ten times or more. The chain carries TRBV7-9 and TRBJ1-4; possible D gene TRBD1, 5 bases. Germline CDR1 is SEHNR and CDR2 is FQNEAQ (reference sequence). CDR3 length equals 14 residues. Trimming cost V 4 bases and J 6 bases, with 12 bases left between them. CDR3 nucleotide sequence: TGTGCCAGCAGCTCACAGGCTGTTGATGAAAAACTGTTTTTT. Its protein product is CASSSQAVDEKLFF.

This chain connects TRBV28 to TRBJ2-5; D may correspond to TRBD1 or TRBD2 (5 bases each). This CDR3 has 14 residues. Trimming took off 3 bases at V and 3 bases at J, with 11 bases between the two ends. Per the germline V gene, CDR1 is MDHEN and CDR2 is SYDVKM. This chain's CDR3 is CASSLRGYKETQYF. The CDR3 coding sequence is TGTGCCAGCAGTTTGAGGGGATACAAAGAGACCCAGTACTTC.